This TCR beta chain was retrieved from a study of T cells of healthy individuals. Per germline, CDR1 SGHTA and CDR2 FQGNSA. The V end was cut by 4 bases, the J end by 12 bases, with 22 bases between. CDR3 length: 15 amino acids. TCRdb processed the 5' RACE reads anew with MiXCR; each CDR3 protein has one entry. This table has tens of thousands of distinct CDR3 sequences, 5% appearing once. The chain employs TRBV7-2 and TRBJ2-1; perhaps TRBD2 as D (6 bases). The source of this sequence is a female donor in good health. The CDR3 nucleotides read TGTGCCAGCAGCTATGGAGGAGGGAGTCGAGCCCGGCAGTTCTTC. Translation: CASSYGGGSRARQFF.